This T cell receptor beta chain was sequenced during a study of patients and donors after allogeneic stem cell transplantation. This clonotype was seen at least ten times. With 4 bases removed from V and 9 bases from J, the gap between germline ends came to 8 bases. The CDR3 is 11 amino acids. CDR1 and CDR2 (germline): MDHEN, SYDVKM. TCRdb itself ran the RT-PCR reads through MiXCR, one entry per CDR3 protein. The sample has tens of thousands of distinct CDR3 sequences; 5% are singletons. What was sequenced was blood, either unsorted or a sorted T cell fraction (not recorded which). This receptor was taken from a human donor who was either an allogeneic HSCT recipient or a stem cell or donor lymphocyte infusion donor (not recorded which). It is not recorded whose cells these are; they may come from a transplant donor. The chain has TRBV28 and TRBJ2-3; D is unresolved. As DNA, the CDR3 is TGTGCCAGCAGTTCTGCGAGGACGCAGTATTTT. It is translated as CASSSARTQYF.